The present entry profiles one T cell receptor beta chain with its context. Antigen: not known. Other DNA sequences in the sample encode the same CDR3. Replicate PCRs for sorted subsets used approximately 190 ng DNA; this equaled 33,000 or so T cell genomes. This table comes from immunoSEQ multiplex PCR, and its TCRdb copy is limited to in-frame clones, with some not included. Among roughly 1,500,000 clones listed, nearly 99% were seen once. The CD4+ fraction was divided into a CD45RA+ naive subset and a CD45RA-negative memory subset. This specimen belongs to a study of shared clonotypes between healthy human individuals. The CDR3 runs to 15 residues. CDR1 is MNHEY, CDR2 SVGAGI, per germline. Trimming shortened V by 0 bases and J by 2 bases, and 7 bases separated the two germline ends. Broader study findings: Four donors held about 5% of naive CD4 clonotypes in common. Donor scarcity curtailed the genetic and exposure-history diversity represented herein.

This sequence joins TRBV6-5 and TRBJ2-2; TRBD1 is a possible D gene (5 bases). Material for sequencing was naive CD4+ T cells sorted from blood. Stated subset: CD45RA+ positively selected. This receptor was obtained from a man aged 30 to 39 in good health. CDR3 sequence: CASSYSGPNTGELFF. The CDR3, as DNA: TGTGCCAGCAGTTACTCGGGGCCAAACACCGGGGAGCTGTTTTTT.